This TCR beta chain originates from a study of CD8 T cells in Susac syndrome. There are 13 residues in the CDR3. With 2 bases clipped from V and 8 bases from J, the junction kept 3 bases outside the gene matches. RNA was extracted with the RNeasy kit, and a quantity of roughly 0.45 to 1 ug was reverse transcribed using random hexamers. The method of amplification for TCR beta CDR3 was immunoSEQ multiplex PCR, covering 54 Vbeta and 13 Jbeta. TCRdb recomputed calls from the immunoSEQ multiplex PCR reads with MiXCR, one row per CDR3 protein. Of about 170,000 distinct CDR3 sequences in the sample, under 95% are singletons; the top ten hold roughly 0.098%.

V is TRBV12-3 or TRBV12-4 and J is TRBJ1-1, with 9 positions matching TRBD1. The TCR was taken from a human donor with multiple sclerosis. The sample comprised CD4+ T cells from PBMCs. The CDR3 bases are TGTGCCAGCAGTTTATTGGACAGGGGAGAAGCTTTCTTT. It translates to CASSLLDRGEAFF.